Listed below are T cell receptor beta chains from one sample, sequenced in a study of vaccination and CD4 T cells after COVID-19. Each CDR3 protein is one row after TCRdb ran MiXCR on the PCR reads. The sample lists under 20,000 distinct CDR3 sequences; around 45% were seen once. Their recognized antigens are unknown. The sample was CD4+ T cells from blood, cultured in vitro, taken before SARS-CoV-2 vaccination. The receptors derive from a human donor who had recovered from COVID-19. Each CDR3 is given with its conserved first and last residue. The order of the fields is V gene, J gene, clone size, D gene, CDR3 protein, CDR3 DNA. The D gene is left open where the match is weak. Clone size is stated in some rows and not others, as once, few, many or a class when expanded.

TRBV30	TRBJ2-3	-	TRBD2	CAWSLLAGVGDTQYF	TGTGCCTGGAGTCTCCTAGCGGGGGTTGGAGATACGCAGTATTTT
TRBV7-6	TRBJ2-1	few	TRBD2	CASSAISGGAYNEQFF	TGTGCCAGCAGCGCCATTAGCGGGGGGGCTTACAATGAGCAGTTCTTC
TRBV19	TRBJ1-5	-	-	CASSTRVTLNQPQHF	TGTGCCAGTAGTACCAGGGTAACCCTGAATCAGCCCCAGCATTTT
TRBV29-1	TRBJ2-5	few	TRBD2	CSVRASGGHQETQYF	TGCAGCGTTCGAGCTAGCGGGGGGCACCAAGAGACCCAGTACTTC
TRBV28	TRBJ2-7	-	TRBD2	CASSLLAGGEQYF	TGTGCCAGCAGTTTATTAGCGGGAGGCGAGCAGTACTTC
TRBV28	TRBJ2-7	-	-	CASSLLGQGEQYF	TGTGCCAGCAGTCTCCTGGGCCAGGGCGAGCAGTACTTC
TRBV7-8	TRBJ1-2	-	TRBD1	CASSLEGALLGGYTF	TGTGCCAGCAGCTTAGAGGGGGCCCTCCTGGGTGGCTACACCTTC
TRBV20-1	TRBJ2-5	-	-	CSARPGHQETQYF	TGCAGTGCTAGACCGGGACACCAAGAGACCCAGTACTTC
TRBV18	TRBJ2-7	-	-	CASSPGAGYEQYF	TGTGCCAGCTCACCAGGGGCGGGATACGAGCAGTACTTC
TRBV12-3/TRBV12-4	TRBJ2-5	once	-	CASSLVGAGAETQYF	TGTGCCAGCAGTTTGGTAGGCGCAGGGGCGGAGACCCAGTACTTC
TRBV7-9	TRBJ2-1	few	-	CASSPGRSSYNEQFF	TGTGCCAGCAGCCCTGGACGGAGCTCCTACAATGAGCAGTTCTTC
TRBV9	TRBJ1-5	-	-	CASSGAGQGSLRNQPQHF	TGTGCCAGCAGTGGGGCGGGGCAGGGATCATTGAGGAATCAGCCCCAGCATTTT
TRBV6-5	TRBJ1-5	few	-	CASSYDRDGNQPQHF	TGTGCCAGCAGTTACGACCGGGACGGCAATCAGCCCCAGCATTTT
TRBV19	TRBJ1-5	few	TRBD1	CASSVGQGAIGQPQHF	TGTGCCAGTAGTGTGGGACAGGGGGCGATCGGTCAGCCCCAGCATTTT
TRBV6-2/TRBV6-3	TRBJ1-1	-	-	CASNSGGKAEAFF	TGTGCCAGCAACTCGGGCGGGAAGGCTGAAGCTTTCTTT
TRBV6-2/TRBV6-3	TRBJ2-5	once	TRBD2	CASSGLAGETQYF	TGTGCCAGCAGTGGACTAGCGGGAGAGACCCAGTACTTC
TRBV19	TRBJ2-6	-	TRBD1	CASSIRQGLISGANVLTF	TGTGCCAGTAGTATTAGACAGGGATTAATATCTGGGGCCAACGTCCTGACTTTC
TRBV15	TRBJ1-2	-	TRBD1	CATSREQGARNSAYGYTF	TGTGCCACCAGCAGAGAACAGGGGGCGCGTAATTCGGCCTATGGCTACACCTTC
TRBV7-2	TRBJ2-5	-	TRBD1	CASSQTTQGWETQYF	TGTGCCAGCAGCCAAACGACACAGGGGTGGGAGACCCAGTACTTC
TRBV28	TRBJ2-1	-	TRBD2	CATTEGGPYNEQFF	TGTGCCACCACGGAGGGAGGGCCCTACAATGAGCAGTTCTTC
TRBV27	TRBJ1-5	-	-	CASSLQGQSNQPQHF	TGTGCCAGCAGTTTACAGGGTCAGAGCAATCAGCCCCAGCATTTT
TRBV5-4	TRBJ2-7	-	TRBD2	CASSPGASGPYEQYF	TGTGCCAGCAGCCCTGGGGCTAGCGGCCCCTACGAGCAGTACTTC
TRBV19	TRBJ2-7	-	-	CASSPSSPSYEQYF	TGTGCCAGTAGTCCCTCCTCCCCATCCTACGAGCAGTACTTC